This is a list of T cell receptor beta chains from one sample in a study of cytomegalovirus exposure and HLA in healthy donors. Measured with immunoSEQ multiplex PCR; TCRdb has only the in-frame clones, and not every one. The sample records around 94,000 clones, around 63% being singletons. The sequencing input was PBMCs. Source of these receptors: a human donor in good health. Each CDR3 is given with its conserved first and last residue. The D gene is left open where the match is weak. Clone size, where shown, is once, few, many, or a class for clones that have expanded.

J,D,V,size,DNA,CDR3
TRBJ2-7,TRBD2,TRBV28,.,TGTGCCAGCAGTAGCTTTTGGTCTAGCGGGAGGGGATACGAGCAGTACTTC,CASSSFWSSGRGYEQYF
TRBJ2-3,.,TRBV6-1,.,TGTGCCAGCAGTACTAATACGCAGTATTTT,CASSTNTQYF
TRBJ2-3,.,TRBV11-2,.,TGTGCCAGCAGTTCCCTAGGGGACTCCAGCACAGATACGCAGTATTTT,CASSSLGDSSTDTQYF
TRBJ2-5,TRBD1,TRBV7-6,once,TGTGCCAGCAGCTTAGGGCCCGTCGACAGGGGGCTCGAGACCCAGTACTTC,CASSLGPVDRGLETQYF
TRBJ1-6,.,TRBV6-1,.,TGTGCCGTCATCCCGGGGAGCGATAATTCACCCCTCCACTTT,CAVIPGSDNSPLHF
TRBJ2-5,.,TRBV5-1,.,TGCGCCAGCAGCTTGGTACAGGCGGTAGGGGAGACCCAGTACTTC,CASSLVQAVGETQYF
TRBJ2-7,.,TRBV9,.,TGTGCCAGCAGCGGTGGGGCAGGGCTATCCTACGAGCAGTACTTC,CASSGGAGLSYEQYF
TRBJ2-7,.,TRBV2,.,TGTGCCAGCAGTGAAGGGTCACAGGTTCCCTACGAGCAGTACTTC,CASSEGSQVPYEQYF
TRBJ1-4,.,TRBV5-4,.,TGTGCCAGCAGCTTTGGGGGGGCTGCAACTAATGAAAAACTGTTTTTT,CASSFGGAATNEKLFF
TRBJ2-2,TRBD2,TRBV7-7,few,TGTGCTAGCAGCCCCGGGGGTAGCGGGAGTGCCGGGGAGCTGTTTTTT,CASSPGGSGSAGELFF
TRBJ2-3,.,TRBV19,.,TGTGCCAGTAGGACTCAGGGACTCAACACAGATACGCAGTATTTT,CASRTQGLNTDTQYF
TRBJ1-5,.,TRBV28,.,TGTGCCAGCAGTTTTACCAGGGTTCAGCCCCAGCATTTT,CASSFTRVQPQHF
TRBJ2-3,TRBD2,TRBV6-1,.,TGTGCCAGCACCGGGACTAGCGGGAGGAATACGCAGTATTTT,CASTGTSGRNTQYF
TRBJ2-5,.,TRBV19,once,TGTGCCAGTAGTATAGGGGCGAGCTCCACCCAGTACTTC,CASSIGASSTQYF
TRBJ2-3,TRBD2,TRBV2,.,TGTGCCAGCAATCCAAGACTAGCTGGGGATACGCAGTATTTT,CASNPRLAGDTQYF
TRBJ2-7,.,TRBV27,.,TGTGCCAGCAGTCGGACACCTTACGAGCAGTACTTC,CASSRTPYEQYF
TRBJ2-2,TRBD2,TRBV7-2,.,TGTGCCAGCAGCTTAGATAGCGGGGCGAACACCGGGGAGCTGTTTTTT,CASSLDSGANTGELFF
TRBJ1-1,TRBD1,TRBV28,.,TGTGCCAGCAGTTTCGACAGGGGGAAAACTGAAGCTTTCTTT,CASSFDRGKTEAFF
TRBJ2-3,TRBD1,TRBV14,few,TGTGCCAGCAGCCAACTACAGGGGGCAGATACGCAGTATTTT,CASSQLQGADTQYF
TRBJ1-1,.,TRBV14,.,TGTGCCAGCAGCCCTCAGGGGATTTCGGCCACTGAAGCTTTCTTT,CASSPQGISATEAFF
TRBJ1-2,.,TRBV19,.,TGTGCCAGTAGTCGGGACTCCGGCACGATTTATGGCTACACCTTC,CASSRDSGTIYGYTF
TRBJ1-5,TRBD1,TRBV11-2,.,TGTGCCAGCAGCTTGGGACAGGGTTCGGGTCAGCCCCAGCATTTT,CASSLGQGSGQPQHF
TRBJ1-2,.,TRBV4-1,.,TGCGCCAGCAGTGTCCCGGGAGCTAACTATGGCTACACCTTC,CASSVPGANYGYTF
TRBJ1-1,.,TRBV19,.,TGTGCCAGTAGTATGGTTGGGGGCCTGAACACTGAAGCTTTCTTT,CASSMVGGLNTEAFF
TRBJ2-7,.,TRBV7-9,.,TGTTCCAGCAGCTTATCACGCGACGAGCAGTACTTC,CSSSLSRDEQYF
TRBJ1-2,.,TRBV20-1,.,TGCAGTGCTAGTCCCTGGGAGCACTACACCTTC,CSASPWEHYTF
TRBJ2-2,.,TRBV5-4,.,TGTGCCAGCAGCTTCACAGGGACCGGGGAGCTGTTTTTT,CASSFTGTGELFF
TRBJ2-1,TRBD2,TRBV15,.,TGTGCCACCAGCCGGGACTACCAACGGAATGAGCAGTTCTTC,CATSRDYQRNEQFF
TRBJ1-2,.,TRBV28,.,TGTGCCAGCGAAGAGTATGAGCGCTACACCTTC,CASEEYERYTF
TRBJ2-7,TRBD2,TRBV5-6,.,TGTGCCAGCGCCCCGGGACTAGCGCCAACCTACGAGCAGTACTTC,CASAPGLAPTYEQYF
TRBJ1-4,TRBD1,TRBV2,few,TGTGCCAGCAGTGGAGGACAGGGGCCTAATGAAAAACTGTTTTTT,CASSGGQGPNEKLFF
TRBJ2-5,TRBD2,TRBV2,.,TGTGCCAGCAGTGGACTAGCGGGAGAGACCCAGTACTTC,CASSGLAGETQYF
TRBJ2-3,.,TRBV6-1,few,TGTGCCAGCAGCATTCAAGCAGGGGGGGATACGCAGTATTTT,CASSIQAGGDTQYF
TRBJ2-7,TRBD1,TRBV9,.,TGTGCCAGCAGCGCCGGGACAGGGGTAACCTACGAGCAGTACTTC,CASSAGTGVTYEQYF
TRBJ2-6,TRBD1,TRBV27,few,TGTGCCAGCAGTCTGACAGGGAGCCCTGGGGCCAACGTCCTGACTTTC,CASSLTGSPGANVLTF
TRBJ2-7,TRBD1,TRBV5-8,.,TGTGCCAGCAACCCGGGACAGGGCCTGGGACGCCTCTACGAGCAGTACTTC,CASNPGQGLGRLYEQYF
TRBJ2-5,TRBD2,TRBV19,few,TGTGCCAGTACTCCCGGACTAGCGGGAGGGCCGGGAGAGACCCAGTACTTC,CASTPGLAGGPGETQYF
TRBJ2-1,TRBD2,TRBV29-1,.,TGCAGCGTTGATGAAGCGGGAACCAGCTACAATGAGCAGTTCTTC,CSVDEAGTSYNEQFF
TRBJ2-7,.,TRBV20-1,.,TGCAGTGCTCCTTCGGGCTACGAGCAGTACTTC,CSAPSGYEQYF
TRBJ2-5,TRBD2,TRBV7-6,.,TGTGCCAGCAGACCCCTCCTAGCGGGAGTTCAGCAAGAGACCCAGTACTTC,CASRPLLAGVQQETQYF
TRBJ2-5,TRBD1,TRBV5-4,.,TGTGCCAGCAGATCCGGGACAGGGGAAGTGGAGACCCAGTACTTC,CASRSGTGEVETQYF
TRBJ1-2,.,TRBV6-5,few,TGTGCCAGCAGGCGTTTGACAGGCAACTATGGCTACACCTTC,CASRRLTGNYGYTF
TRBJ1-1,.,TRBV7-8,.,TGTGCCAGCAGCCAGACAGAGGAAGCTTTCTTT,CASSQTEEAFF
TRBJ2-4,.,TRBV5-1,few,TGCGCCAGCAGCATCTTAGCGGAGAGTGGCATTCAGTACTTC,CASSILAESGIQYF
TRBJ1-1,TRBD1,TRBV9,few,TGTGCCAGCAGCACCCGAACCGGGACAGGGAGGGACACTGAAGCTTTCTTT,CASSTRTGTGRDTEAFF
TRBJ2-3,TRBD2,TRBV2,.,TGTGCCAGCAGTGACCTAGCGGGAGTTAGCACAGATACGCAGTATTTT,CASSDLAGVSTDTQYF
TRBJ1-5,.,TRBV6-5,.,TGTGCCAGTGGGGCGGGGGCGGGTCTAAATCAGCCCCAGCATTTT,CASGAGAGLNQPQHF
TRBJ2-7,.,TRBV19,.,TGTGCCAGTAGTATAGAAGTGGGGCGGGACTACGAGCAGTACTTC,CASSIEVGRDYEQYF
TRBJ1-5,TRBD1,TRBV30,.,TGTGCCTGTGGGACAGGGAATAATCAGCCCCAGCATTTT,CACGTGNNQPQHF
TRBJ1-5,.,TRBV19,.,TGTGCCAGTAGTATAGAGACAGCCGTTAGCAATCAGCCCCAGCATTTT,CASSIETAVSNQPQHF
TRBJ2-7,TRBD2,TRBV6-5,few,TGTGCCAGCAGTCCTCAAGCGGGAGGGCCGGGTTTCGAGTACTTC,CASSPQAGGPGFEYF
TRBJ1-5,TRBD1,TRBV14,.,TGTGCCAGCAGACAACACAGGGGTTTTAACAATCAGCCCCAGCATTTT,CASRQHRGFNNQPQHF
TRBJ2-3,.,TRBV11-2,few,TGTGCCAGCAGCTTAGTTCAGGGTTTAAATACGCAGTATTTT,CASSLVQGLNTQYF
TRBJ2-5,.,TRBV25-1,once,TGTGCCAGCACTCCCCGACAGAAAGAGACCCAGTACTTC,CASTPRQKETQYF
TRBJ1-5,.,TRBV10-3,.,TGTGCCACCGGGGGGGATAGCAATCAGCCCCAGCATTTT,CATGGDSNQPQHF
TRBJ2-3,TRBD2,TRBV27,.,TGTGCCAGCAGTCCCTGGACTAGCCACGCTAGCACAGATACGCAGTATTTT,CASSPWTSHASTDTQYF
TRBJ2-7,TRBD2,TRBV29-1,once,TGCAGCGTTGAAGTCCCTAGCGGCACCTACGAGCAGTACTTC,CSVEVPSGTYEQYF